The 7 T cell receptor beta chains reported below all come from one sample, sequenced in a study of cytotoxic CD8 clonotypes in ibrutinib-treated CLL. Sequencing was performed with immunoSEQ multiplex PCR; in TCRdb, only in-frame clones are kept and a portion is missing. The sample shows more than 150,000 clones, about 72% of them seen only once. Sequences were derived from PBMCs, sampled after 24 months of ibrutinib treatment. The receptors come from a human donor with chronic lymphocytic leukemia.

The J gene is TRBJ1-2, the V gene TRBV4-1; tentatively, D is TRBD1 (5 bases). The CDR3 extends over 17 amino acids. V dropped 1 base and J dropped 8 bases, with 23 bases sitting between them. Germline V gene data show CDR1 as MGHRA and CDR2 as YSYEKL. The chain's CDR3 is CASSQGAGTSGVTGYTF. The CDR3 DNA follows: TGCGCCAGCAGCCAAGGCGCCGGGACCTCTGGAGTAACGGGCTACACCTTC.

This clone was picked up a small number of times. This sequence joins TRBV11-2 and TRBJ2-3; 12 bases align to TRBD2. Looked up from germline, CDR1 is SGHAT and CDR2 is FQNNGV. The CDR3 has 15 residues. The junction had 6 bases not matched to a gene; V was cut back by 5 bases and J by 6 bases. This chain's CDR3 is CASSGLAGGMDTQYF. The CDR3 DNA reads TGTGCCAGCAGCGGGCTAGCGGGAGGGATGGATACGCAGTATTTT.

The genes are TRBV5-1 and TRBJ2-1; unclear D gene. Germline V gene sequence: CDR1 SGHRS, CDR2 YFSETQ. The V end was cut by 3 bases, the J end by 6 bases, with 19 bases between. The length of the CDR3 is 16 residues. The CDR3 coding sequence is TGCGCCAGCAGCTCTCTCGTTATGCGTAGTCGCAATGAGCAGTTCTTC. Protein: CASSSLVMRSRNEQFF.

The rearrangement joins TRBV4-3 to TRBJ2-7; no reliable D call. The CDR3 covers 15 residues. Trimming cost V 0 bases and J 4 bases, with 13 bases left between them. Per germline, CDR1 LGHNA and CDR2 YSLEER. The CDR3 coding sequence is TGCGCCAGCAGCCAAGAGGCCTCAGATGGGTACGAGCAGTACTTC. This encodes CASSQEASDGYEQYF.

The chain combines TRBV15 with TRBJ2-2, with 11 bases identical to TRBD2. The V and J ends lost 3 bases and 15 bases, in that order; junction bases with no gene match: 15. Germline V gives CDR1 LNHNV, CDR2 YYDKDF (reference sequence). The CDR3 has 16 amino acids. The CDR3 protein is CATSRASLLAGGQVFF. DNA of the CDR3: TGTGCCACCAGCAGGGCCTCATTGCTAGCGGGAGGCCAGGTGTTTTTT.

This clone was counted between two and nine times. The rearrangement uses TRBV11-2 and TRBJ2-1; D ambiguous. This CDR3 region has 14 residues. Trimming took off 7 bases at V and 0 bases at J, with 10 bases between the two ends. Germline V gives CDR1 SGHAT, CDR2 FQNNGV. The CDR3 DNA is TGTGCCAGCAAATTGGACCCCTCCTACAATGAGCAGTTCTTC. Amino acid sequence: CASKLDPSYNEQFF.

The chain carries TRBV28 and TRBJ1-1, with a weak D call TRBD1 (6 bases). Germline assignment: CDR1 MDHEN and CDR2 SYDVKM. Trimming took off 6 bases at V and 7 bases at J, with 9 bases between the two ends. CDR3 length: 11 amino acids. CDR3 loop: CASSTGIEAFF. The CDR3 region has the DNA TGTGCCAGCAGCACAGGGATTGAAGCTTTCTTT.